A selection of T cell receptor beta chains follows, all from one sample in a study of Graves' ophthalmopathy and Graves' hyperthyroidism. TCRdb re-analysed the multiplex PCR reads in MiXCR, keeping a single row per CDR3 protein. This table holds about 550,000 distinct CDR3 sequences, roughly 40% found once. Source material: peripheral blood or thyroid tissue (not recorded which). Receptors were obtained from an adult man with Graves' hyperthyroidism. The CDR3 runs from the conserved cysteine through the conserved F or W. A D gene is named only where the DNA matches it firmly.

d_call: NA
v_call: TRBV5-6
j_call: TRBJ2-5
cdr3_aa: CASSTSGPQYF

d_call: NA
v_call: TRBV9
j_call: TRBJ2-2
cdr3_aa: CASSPRLVALTNTGELFF

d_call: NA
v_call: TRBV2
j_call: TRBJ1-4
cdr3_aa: CASREDGEKLFF

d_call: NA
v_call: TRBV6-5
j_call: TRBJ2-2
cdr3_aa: CASSDSLNTGELLF

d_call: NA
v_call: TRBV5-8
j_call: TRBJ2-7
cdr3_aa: CASSSGGRGVGYEQYF

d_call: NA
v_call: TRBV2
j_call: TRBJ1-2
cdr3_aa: CASSVEVGDGYTF

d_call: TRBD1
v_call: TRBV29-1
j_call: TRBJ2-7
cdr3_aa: CSAPGTGAYEQYF

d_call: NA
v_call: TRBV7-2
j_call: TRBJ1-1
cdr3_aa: CASSLQGLFYTEAFF

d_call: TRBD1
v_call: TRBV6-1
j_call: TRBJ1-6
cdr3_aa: CASSDSGGYNSPLHF

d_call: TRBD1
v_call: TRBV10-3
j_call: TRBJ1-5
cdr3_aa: CAISDEGQRETQHF

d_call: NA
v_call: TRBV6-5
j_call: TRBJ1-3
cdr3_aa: CASSYKGFGLSSGNTIYF

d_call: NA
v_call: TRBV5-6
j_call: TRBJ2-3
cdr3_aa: CASSLGRGLGDTQYF

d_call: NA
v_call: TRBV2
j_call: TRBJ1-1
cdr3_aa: CASSVVQGNTEAFF

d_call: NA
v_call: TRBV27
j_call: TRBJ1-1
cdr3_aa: CASSLTPGWGTEAFF

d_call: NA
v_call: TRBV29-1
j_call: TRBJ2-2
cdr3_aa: CSVQTSVTGELFF

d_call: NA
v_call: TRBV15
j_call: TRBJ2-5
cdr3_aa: CATSQRGLGGETQYF

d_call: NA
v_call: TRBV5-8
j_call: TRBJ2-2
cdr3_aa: CASSGLRGEHGELFF

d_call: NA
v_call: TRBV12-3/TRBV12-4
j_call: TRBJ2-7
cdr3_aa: CASSPNTDEQYF

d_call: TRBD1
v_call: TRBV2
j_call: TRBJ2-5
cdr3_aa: CASSDNGQVRRF

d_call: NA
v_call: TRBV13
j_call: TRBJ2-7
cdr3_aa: CASSLGDRREQYF

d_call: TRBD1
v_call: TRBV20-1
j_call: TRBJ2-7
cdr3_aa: CSAQDRVGTDFYEQYF

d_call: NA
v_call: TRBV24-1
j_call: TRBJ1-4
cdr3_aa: CATSDAGVGNEKLFF

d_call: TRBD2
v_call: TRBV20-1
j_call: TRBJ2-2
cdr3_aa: CSASAFSGSTGELFF

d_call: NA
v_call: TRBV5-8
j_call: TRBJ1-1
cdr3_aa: CASSSDSNTEAFF

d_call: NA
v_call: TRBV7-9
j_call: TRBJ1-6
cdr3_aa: CASSLNPGGNSPLHF

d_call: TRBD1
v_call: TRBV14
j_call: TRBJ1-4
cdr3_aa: CASSQDPGTGKLFF

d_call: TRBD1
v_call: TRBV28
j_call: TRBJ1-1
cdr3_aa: CASSRGDRSYDMNTEAFF

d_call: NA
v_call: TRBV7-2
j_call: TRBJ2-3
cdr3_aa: CASSFTSTKPDTQYF

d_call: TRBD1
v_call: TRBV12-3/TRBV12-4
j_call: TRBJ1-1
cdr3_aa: CASSDRVGGNTEAFF

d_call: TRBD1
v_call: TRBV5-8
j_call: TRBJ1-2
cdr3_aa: CASSGQGSGGYTF

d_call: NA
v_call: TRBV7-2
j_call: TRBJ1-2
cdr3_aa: CASRSRGSDIFNYGYTF

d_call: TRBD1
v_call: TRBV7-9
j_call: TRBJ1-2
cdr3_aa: CASSTSGDRGRGYTF

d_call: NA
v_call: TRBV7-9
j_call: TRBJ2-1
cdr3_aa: CASSLAFVANEQFF

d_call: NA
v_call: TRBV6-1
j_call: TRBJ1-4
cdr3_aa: CATFGGEKLFF

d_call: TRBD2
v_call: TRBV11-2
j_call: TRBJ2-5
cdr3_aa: CASNLGRGGAETQYF

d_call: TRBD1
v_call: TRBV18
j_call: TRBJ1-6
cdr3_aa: CASSPRRDSYNSPLHF

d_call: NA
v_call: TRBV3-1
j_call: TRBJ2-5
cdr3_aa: CASSQSDRTETQYF

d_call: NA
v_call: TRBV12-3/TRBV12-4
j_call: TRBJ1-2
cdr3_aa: CASSPSLAYGYTF

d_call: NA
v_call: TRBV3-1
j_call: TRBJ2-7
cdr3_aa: CASSYPRGSAGGLSYEQYF

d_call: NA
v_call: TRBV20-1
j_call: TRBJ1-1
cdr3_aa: CSARESRSPRAFF